The T cell receptor beta chain under discussion was sequenced for a study of regulatory T cells in long-lasting Graves disease. In building TCR beta libraries, iRepertoire HTBI primers were used together with Arm-PCR of CDR3 regions. TCRdb reprocessed the multiplex PCR reads via MiXCR and lists one record per CDR3 protein. The data hold a few hundred thousand distinct CDR3 sequences, with about a sixth observed a single time. The germline gives CDR1 SNHLY, CDR2 FYNNEI. This CDR3 region has 19 residues. J gave up 0 bases and V 8 bases, and 16 bases lay outside the gene matches. The time point here: newly diagnosed GD, antithyroid drugs for less than 3 months. Preparation of the TCR library used RNA extracted from PBMCs. Clinicians diagnosed Graves' disease using American Thyroid Association guidelines. A further study also used this sample, focusing on T cells in Graves' hyperthyroidism and ophthalmopathy.

The sample consisted of peripheral blood mononuclear cells (PBMCs), taken at new diagnosis, from a patient treated with antithyroid drugs. The receptor was isolated from a man between 40 and 49 years old with Graves disease. V is TRBV2 and J is TRBJ2-3, with 11 bases that match TRBD2. The CDR3 loop is CASRLRASGGTSSTDTQYF. In nucleotides, the CDR3 is TGTGCCAGCCGCTTGCGGGCTAGCGGGGGGACTTCTAGCACAGATACGCAGTATTTT.